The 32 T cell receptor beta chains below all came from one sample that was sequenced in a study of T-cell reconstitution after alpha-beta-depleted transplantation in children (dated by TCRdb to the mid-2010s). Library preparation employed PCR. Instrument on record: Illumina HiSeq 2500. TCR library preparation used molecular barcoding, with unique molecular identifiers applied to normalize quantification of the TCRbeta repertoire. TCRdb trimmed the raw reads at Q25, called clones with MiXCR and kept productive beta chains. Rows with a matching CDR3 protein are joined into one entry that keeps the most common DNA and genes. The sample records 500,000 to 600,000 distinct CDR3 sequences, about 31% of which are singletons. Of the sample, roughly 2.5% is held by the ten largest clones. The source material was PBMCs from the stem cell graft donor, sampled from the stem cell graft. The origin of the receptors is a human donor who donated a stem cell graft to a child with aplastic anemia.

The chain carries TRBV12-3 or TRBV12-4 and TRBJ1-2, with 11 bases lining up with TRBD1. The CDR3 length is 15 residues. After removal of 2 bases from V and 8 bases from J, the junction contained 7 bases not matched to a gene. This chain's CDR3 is CASSLSGTGGGGYTF. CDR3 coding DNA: TGTGCCAGCAGTTTATCCGGGACAGGGGGAGGCGGCTACACCTTC.

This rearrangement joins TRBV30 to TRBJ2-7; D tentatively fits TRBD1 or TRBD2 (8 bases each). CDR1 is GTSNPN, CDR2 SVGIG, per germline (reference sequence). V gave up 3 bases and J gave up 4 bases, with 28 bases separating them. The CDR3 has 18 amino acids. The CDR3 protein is CAWRQGATTSGAGYEQYF. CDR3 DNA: TGTGCCTGGAGGCAGGGGGCTACCACTAGCGGAGCAGGGTACGAGCAGTACTTC.

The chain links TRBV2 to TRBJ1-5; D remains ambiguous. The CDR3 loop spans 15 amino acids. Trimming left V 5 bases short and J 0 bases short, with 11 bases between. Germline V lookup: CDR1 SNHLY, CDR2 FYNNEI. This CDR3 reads CASSPGWASNQPQHF. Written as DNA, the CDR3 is TGTGCCAGCAGTCCTGGATGGGCTAGCAATCAGCCCCAGCATTTT. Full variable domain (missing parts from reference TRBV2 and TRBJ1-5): EPEVTQTPSHQVTQMGQEVILRCVPISNHLYFYWYRQILGQKVEFLVSFYNNEISEKSEIFDDQFSVERPDGSNFTLKIRSTKLEDSAMYFCASSPGWASNQPQHFGDGTRLSIL.

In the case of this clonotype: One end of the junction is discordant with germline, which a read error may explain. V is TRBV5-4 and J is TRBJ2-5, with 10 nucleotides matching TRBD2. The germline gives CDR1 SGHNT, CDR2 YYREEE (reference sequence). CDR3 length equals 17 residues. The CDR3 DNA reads TGTGCCAGCAGCCTAAACGGACTAGCGGCAAAACAAGCGACCCAGTACTTC. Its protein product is CASSLNGLAAKQATQYF.

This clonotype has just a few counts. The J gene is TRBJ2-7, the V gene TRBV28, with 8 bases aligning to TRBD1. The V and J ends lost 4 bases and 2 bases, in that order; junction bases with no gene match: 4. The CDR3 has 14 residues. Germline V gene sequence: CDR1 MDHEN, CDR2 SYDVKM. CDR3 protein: CASSSGQATYEQYF. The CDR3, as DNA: TGTGCCAGCAGTTCGGGACAGGCCACCTACGAGCAGTACTTC.

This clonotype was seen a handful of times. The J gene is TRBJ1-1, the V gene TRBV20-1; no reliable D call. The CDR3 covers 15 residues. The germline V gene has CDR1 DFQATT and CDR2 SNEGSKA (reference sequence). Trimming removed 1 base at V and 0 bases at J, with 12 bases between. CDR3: CSARGPGPMNTEAFF. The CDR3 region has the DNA TGCAGTGCTAGAGGTCCCGGACCCATGAACACTGAAGCTTTCTTT.

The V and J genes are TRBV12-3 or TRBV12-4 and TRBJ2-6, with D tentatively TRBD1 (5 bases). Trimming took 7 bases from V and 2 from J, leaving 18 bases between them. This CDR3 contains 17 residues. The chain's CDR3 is CASTPQLGAAGANVLTF. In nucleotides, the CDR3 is TGTGCCAGCACCCCCCAGCTAGGGGCTGCTGGGGCCAACGTCCTGACTTTC.

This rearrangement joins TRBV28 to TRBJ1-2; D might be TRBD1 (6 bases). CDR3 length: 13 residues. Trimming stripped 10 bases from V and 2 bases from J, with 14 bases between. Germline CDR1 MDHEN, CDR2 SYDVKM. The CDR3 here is CATLGTPNYGYTF. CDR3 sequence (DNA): TGTGCCACCCTAGGGACACCCAACTATGGCTACACCTTC.

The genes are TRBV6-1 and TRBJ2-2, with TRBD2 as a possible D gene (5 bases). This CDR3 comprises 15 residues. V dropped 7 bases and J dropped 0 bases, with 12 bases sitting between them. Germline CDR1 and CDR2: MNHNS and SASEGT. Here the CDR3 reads CASKLGSTNTGELFF. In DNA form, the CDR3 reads TGTGCCAGCAAGCTGGGGAGTACGAACACCGGGGAGCTGTTTTTT.

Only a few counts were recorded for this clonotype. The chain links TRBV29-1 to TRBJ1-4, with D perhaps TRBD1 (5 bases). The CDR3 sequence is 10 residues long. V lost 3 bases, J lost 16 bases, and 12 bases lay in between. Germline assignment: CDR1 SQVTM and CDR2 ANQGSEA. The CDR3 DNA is TGCAGCGTTGATGCAGGGTCTCAGTTTTTT. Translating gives CSVDAGSQFF.

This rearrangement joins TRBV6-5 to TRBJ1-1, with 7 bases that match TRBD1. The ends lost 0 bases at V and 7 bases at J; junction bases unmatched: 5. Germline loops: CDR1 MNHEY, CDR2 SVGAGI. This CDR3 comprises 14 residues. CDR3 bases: TGTGCCAGCAGTTACTCGTACAGGGGAAGTGAAGCTTTCTTT. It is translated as CASSYSYRGSEAFF.

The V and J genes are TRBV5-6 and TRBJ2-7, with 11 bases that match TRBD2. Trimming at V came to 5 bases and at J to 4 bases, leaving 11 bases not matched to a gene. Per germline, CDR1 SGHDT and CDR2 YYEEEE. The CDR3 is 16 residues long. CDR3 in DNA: TGTGCCAGCAGGATCTTAGCGGGAGGGTCCATTTACGAGCAGTACGTC. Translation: CASRILAGGSIYEQYV.

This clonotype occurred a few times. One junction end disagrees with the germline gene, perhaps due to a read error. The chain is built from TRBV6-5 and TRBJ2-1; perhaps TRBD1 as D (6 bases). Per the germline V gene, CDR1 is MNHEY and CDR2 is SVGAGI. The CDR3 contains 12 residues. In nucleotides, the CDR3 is TGTGCCAGCAGTTCTACTCGAGGGGGTATCCTCTTC. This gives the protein CASSSTRGGILF.

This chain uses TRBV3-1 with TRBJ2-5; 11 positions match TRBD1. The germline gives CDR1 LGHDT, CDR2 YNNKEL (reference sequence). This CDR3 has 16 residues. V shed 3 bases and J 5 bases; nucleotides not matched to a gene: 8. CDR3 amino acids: CASSQQRTGGEETQYF. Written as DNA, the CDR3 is TGTGCCAGCAGCCAGCAACGGACAGGGGGCGAGGAGACCCAGTACTTC.

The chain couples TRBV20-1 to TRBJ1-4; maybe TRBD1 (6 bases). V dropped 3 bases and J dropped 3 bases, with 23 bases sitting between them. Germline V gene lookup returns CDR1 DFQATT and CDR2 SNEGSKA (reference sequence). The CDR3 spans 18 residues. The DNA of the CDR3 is TGCAGTGCTAGGGCCGGGACACGGGCAGGGTCGGCTAATGAAAAACTGTTTTTT. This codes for CSARAGTRAGSANEKLFF.

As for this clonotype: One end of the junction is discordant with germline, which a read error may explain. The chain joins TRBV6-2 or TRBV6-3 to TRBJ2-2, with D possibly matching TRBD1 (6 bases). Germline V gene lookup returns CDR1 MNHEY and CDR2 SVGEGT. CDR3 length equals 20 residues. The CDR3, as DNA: TGTGCCAGCAGCTACTCACCCTCCACAATCGGGACAATATTGACCGGGGAGCTGTTTTTT. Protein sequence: CASSYSPSTIGTILTGELFF.

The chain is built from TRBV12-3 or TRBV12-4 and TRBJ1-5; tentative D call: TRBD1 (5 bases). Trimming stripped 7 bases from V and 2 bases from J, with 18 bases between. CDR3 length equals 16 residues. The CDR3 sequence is CASIPGTANGNQPQHF. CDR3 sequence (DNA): TGTGCCAGCATCCCCGGGACGGCGAATGGCAATCAGCCCCAGCATTTT.

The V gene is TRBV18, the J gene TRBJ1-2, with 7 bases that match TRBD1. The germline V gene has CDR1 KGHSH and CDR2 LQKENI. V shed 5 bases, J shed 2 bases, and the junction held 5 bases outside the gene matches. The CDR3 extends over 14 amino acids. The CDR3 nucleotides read TGTGCCAGCTCAGCAGACAGGGCGAACTATGGCTACACCTTC. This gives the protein CASSADRANYGYTF. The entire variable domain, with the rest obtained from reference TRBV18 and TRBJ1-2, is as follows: NAGVMQNPRHLVRRRGQEARLRCSPMKGHSHVYWYRQLPEEGLKFMVYLQKENIIDESGMPKERFSAEFPKEGPSILRIQQVVRGDSAAYFCASSADRANYGYTFGSGTRLTVV.

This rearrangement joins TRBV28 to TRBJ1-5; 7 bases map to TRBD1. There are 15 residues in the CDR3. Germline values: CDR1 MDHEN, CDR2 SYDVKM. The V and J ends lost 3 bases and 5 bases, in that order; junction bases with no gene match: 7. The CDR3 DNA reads TGTGCCAGCAGTTTGCAGGACAGGCGGGATCAGCCCCAGCATTTT. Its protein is CASSLQDRRDQPQHF.

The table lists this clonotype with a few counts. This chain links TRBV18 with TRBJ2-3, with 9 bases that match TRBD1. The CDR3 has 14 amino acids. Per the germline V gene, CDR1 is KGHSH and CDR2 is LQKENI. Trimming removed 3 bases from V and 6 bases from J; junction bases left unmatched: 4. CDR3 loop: CASSPRTGADTQYF. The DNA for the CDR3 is TGTGCCAGCTCACCTCGGACAGGGGCGGATACGCAGTATTTT.

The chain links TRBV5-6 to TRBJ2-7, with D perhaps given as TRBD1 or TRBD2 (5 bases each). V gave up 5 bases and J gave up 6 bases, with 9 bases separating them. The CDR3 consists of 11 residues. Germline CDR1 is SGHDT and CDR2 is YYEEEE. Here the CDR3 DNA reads TGTGCCAGCAGATTTGGGGGCGAGCAGTACGTC. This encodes CASRFGGEQYV.

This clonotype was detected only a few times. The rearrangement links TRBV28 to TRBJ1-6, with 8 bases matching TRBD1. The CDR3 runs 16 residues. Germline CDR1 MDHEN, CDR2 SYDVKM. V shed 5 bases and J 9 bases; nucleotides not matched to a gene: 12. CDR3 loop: CASSPGQGLGRSPLHF. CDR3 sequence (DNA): TGTGCCAGCAGTCCAGGACAGGGCTTGGGTCGTTCACCCCTCCACTTT.

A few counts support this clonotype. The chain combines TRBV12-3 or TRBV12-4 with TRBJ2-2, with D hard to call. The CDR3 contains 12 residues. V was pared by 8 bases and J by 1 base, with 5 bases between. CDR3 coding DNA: TGTGCCAGCGCTCAGAACACCGGGGAGCTGTTTTTT. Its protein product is CASAQNTGELFF.

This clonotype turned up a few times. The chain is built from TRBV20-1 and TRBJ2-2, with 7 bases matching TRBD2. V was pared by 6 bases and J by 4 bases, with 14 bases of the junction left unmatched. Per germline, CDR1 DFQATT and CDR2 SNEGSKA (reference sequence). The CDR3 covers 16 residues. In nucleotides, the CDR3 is TGCAGTGCCCCGCGCGGCGGGAGTCTGGTCACCGGGGAGCTGTTTTTT. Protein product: CSAPRGGSLVTGELFF.

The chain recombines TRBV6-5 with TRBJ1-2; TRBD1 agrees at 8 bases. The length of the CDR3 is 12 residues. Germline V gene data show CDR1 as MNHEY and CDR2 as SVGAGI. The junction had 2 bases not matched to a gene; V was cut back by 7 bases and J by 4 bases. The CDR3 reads CASNDRGYGYTF. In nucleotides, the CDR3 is TGTGCCAGCAACGACAGGGGCTATGGCTACACCTTC.

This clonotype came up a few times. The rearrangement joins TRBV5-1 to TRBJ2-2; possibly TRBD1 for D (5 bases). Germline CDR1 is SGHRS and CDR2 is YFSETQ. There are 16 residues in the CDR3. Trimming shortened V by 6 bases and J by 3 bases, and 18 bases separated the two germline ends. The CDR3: CASNKNRLTDTGELFF. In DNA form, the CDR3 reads TGCGCCAGCAACAAAAACAGGTTGACGGACACCGGGGAGCTGTTTTTT.

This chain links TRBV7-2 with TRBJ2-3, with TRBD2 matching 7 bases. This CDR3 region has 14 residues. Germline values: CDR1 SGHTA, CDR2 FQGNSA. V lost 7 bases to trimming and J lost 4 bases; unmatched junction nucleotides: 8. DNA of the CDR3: TGTGCCAGCACCGTGGGGGGGAACTCAGATACGCAGTATTTT. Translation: CASTVGGNSDTQYF.

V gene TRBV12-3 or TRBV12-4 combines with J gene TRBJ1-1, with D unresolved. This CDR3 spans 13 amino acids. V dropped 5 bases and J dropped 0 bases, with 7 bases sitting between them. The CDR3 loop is CASSRPLNTEAFF. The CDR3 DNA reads TGTGCCAGCAGTCGGCCTTTGAACACTGAAGCTTTCTTT.

The CDR3 DNA reads as TGCAGTGCTGACAACAACAGGGGCGGTCACACTGAAGCTTTCTTT. Translating gives CSADNNRGGHTEAFF. The chain uses TRBV20-1 and TRBJ1-1; TRBD1 matches at 7 bases. V lost 5 bases and J lost 3; bases outside the gene matches: 12. The CDR3 consists of 15 residues. Per germline, CDR1 DFQATT and CDR2 SNEGSKA (reference sequence).

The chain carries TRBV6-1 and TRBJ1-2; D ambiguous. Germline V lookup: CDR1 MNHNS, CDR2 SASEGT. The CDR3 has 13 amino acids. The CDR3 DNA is TGTGCTTCCCCGGGGAAGGGCAACTATGGCTACACCTTC. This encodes CASPGKGNYGYTF.

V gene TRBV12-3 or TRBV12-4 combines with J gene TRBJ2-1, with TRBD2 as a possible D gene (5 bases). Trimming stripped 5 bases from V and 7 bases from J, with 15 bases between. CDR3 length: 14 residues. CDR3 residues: CASSPQVGRNEQFF. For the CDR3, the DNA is TGTGCCAGCAGTCCCCAAGTGGGGAGAAATGAGCAGTTCTTC.

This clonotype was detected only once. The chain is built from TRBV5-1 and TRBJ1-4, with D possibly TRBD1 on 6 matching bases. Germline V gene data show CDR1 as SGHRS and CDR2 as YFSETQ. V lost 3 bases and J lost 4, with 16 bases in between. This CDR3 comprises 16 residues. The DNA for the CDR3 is TGCGCCAGCAGCTCGCCTCCCGGGACACTTAATGAAAAACTGTTTTTT. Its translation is CASSSPPGTLNEKLFF.